Detailed here is one T cell receptor (beta chain). The germline V gene encodes CDR1 SGHAT and CDR2 FQNNGV. This CDR3 is built from 14 residues. V was clipped by 6 bases and J by 4 bases, with 15 bases between them. This specimen comes from a study of blood T cell repertoires in COVID-19. Sequencing used immunoSEQ multiplex PCR; TCRdb keeps in-frame clones, though not all of them. This table has approximately 490,000 clones, roughly 87% appearing once. All enrollees were roughly 18 to 95 years old and from approximately 25 US areas. V and J are TRBV11-2 and TRBJ1-1; maybe TRBD1 (5 bases). Material for sequencing was PBMCs or T cells enriched from blood (not recorded which). This receptor was identified in a woman under 30 who had recovered from COVID-19. CDR3 region: CASRNTGSGTEAFF. DNA of the CDR3: TGTGCCAGCAGGAACACAGGATCGGGCACTGAAGCTTTCTTT.